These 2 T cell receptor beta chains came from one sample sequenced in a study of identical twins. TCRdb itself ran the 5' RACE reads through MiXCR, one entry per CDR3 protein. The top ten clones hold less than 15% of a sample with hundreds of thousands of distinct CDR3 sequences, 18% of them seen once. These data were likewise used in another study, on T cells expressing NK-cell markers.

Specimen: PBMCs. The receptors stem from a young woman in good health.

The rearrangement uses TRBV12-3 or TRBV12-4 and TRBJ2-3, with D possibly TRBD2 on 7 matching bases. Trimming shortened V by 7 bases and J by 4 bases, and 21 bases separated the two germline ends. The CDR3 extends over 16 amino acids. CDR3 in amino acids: CASTLGRGGQADTQYF. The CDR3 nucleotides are TGTGCCAGCACCCTAGGAAGGGGGGGCCAGGCAGATACGCAGTATTTT.

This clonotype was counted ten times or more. DNA for the CDR3: TGTGCCAGCAGTTTGATGTTTAGCGGAACCTACGAGCAGTACTTC. Its translation: CASSLMFSGTYEQYF. V is TRBV12-3 or TRBV12-4 and J is TRBJ2-7, with TRBD2 as a possible D gene (6 bases). Trimming cost V 3 bases and J 2 bases, with 14 bases left between them. This CDR3 has 15 amino acids.